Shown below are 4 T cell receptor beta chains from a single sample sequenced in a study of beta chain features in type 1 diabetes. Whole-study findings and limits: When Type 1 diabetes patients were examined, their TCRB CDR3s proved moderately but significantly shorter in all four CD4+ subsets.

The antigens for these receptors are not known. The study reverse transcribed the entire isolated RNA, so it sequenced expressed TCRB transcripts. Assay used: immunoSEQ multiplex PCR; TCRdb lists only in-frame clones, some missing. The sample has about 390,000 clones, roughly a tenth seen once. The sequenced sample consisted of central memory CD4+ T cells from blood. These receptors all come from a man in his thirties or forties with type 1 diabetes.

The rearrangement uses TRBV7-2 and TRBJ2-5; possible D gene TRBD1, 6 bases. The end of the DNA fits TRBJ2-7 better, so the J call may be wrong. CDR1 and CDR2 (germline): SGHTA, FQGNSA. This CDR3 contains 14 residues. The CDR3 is CASSRSRTAYEQYF. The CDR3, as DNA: TGTGCCAGCAGCCGGAGTAGGACAGCCTACGAGCAGTACTTC.

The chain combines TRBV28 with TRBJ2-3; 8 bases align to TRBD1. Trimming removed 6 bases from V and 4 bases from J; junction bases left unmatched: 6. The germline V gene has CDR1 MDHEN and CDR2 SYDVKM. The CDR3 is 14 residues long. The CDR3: CASRAGGGPDTQYF. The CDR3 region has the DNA TGTGCCAGCAGGGCAGGGGGCGGCCCAGATACGCAGTATTTT.

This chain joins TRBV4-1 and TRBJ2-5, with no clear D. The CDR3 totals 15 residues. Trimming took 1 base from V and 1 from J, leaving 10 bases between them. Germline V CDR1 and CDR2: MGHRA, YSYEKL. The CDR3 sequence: CASSQGTTSQETQYF. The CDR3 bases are TGCGCCAGCAGCCAAGGTACGACATCCCAAGAGACCCAGTACTTC.

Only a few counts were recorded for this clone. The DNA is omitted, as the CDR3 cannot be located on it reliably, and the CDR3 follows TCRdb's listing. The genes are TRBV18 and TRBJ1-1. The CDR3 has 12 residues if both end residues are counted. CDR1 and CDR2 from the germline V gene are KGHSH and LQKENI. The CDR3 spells CASSPRNLKLSF.